Listed below are T cell receptor beta chains from one sample, sequenced in a study of T cell clones after liver transplantation. Generated by immunoSEQ multiplex PCR, the TCRdb table keeps only in-frame clones and is missing some. The sample yields under 55,000 clones, more than 70% seen once. The specimen comprised CD4+ T cells from blood, sampled 24 months after liver transplant. The receptor set was obtained from a human patient who received a liver transplant. Some T cells may have originated in the graft donor. Both conserved end residues are trimmed from each CDR3. The D gene is left open where the match is weak.

d_call v_call cdr3_aa
TRBD2 TRBV27 ASSWTGLATNEQF
- TRBV7-9 ASSLELGYNEQF
- TRBV15 ATSRQSYNEQF
TRBD1 TRBV11-2 ASSAGQGTSGGYT
- TRBV27 ASQRVTSTDTQY
- TRBV7-6 ASSPGAGNTEAF
- TRBV11-2 ASSPISGPHGEQF
TRBD1 TRBV19 ASSMQQGSTGELF
- TRBV9 ASSRSVGRAYGYT
- TRBV30 AWEGGLGTEAF
TRBD2 TRBV7-2 ASIGRAASYEQY
- TRBV6-1 ASSVVGRREQF
- TRBV10-2 ASSESGYTTSYEQY
TRBD2 TRBV30 AWNSGGRSQETQY
TRBD1 TRBV28 ASCQGAGNQPQH
TRBD1 TRBV7-3 ASSPGPRQGNDEQY
- TRBV27 ASSLSPGAGNQPQH
TRBD2 TRBV18 ASSPGRLAGGEQF
- TRBV29-1 SARKGNTIY
- TRBV5-1 ASSFQLGLSEKLF